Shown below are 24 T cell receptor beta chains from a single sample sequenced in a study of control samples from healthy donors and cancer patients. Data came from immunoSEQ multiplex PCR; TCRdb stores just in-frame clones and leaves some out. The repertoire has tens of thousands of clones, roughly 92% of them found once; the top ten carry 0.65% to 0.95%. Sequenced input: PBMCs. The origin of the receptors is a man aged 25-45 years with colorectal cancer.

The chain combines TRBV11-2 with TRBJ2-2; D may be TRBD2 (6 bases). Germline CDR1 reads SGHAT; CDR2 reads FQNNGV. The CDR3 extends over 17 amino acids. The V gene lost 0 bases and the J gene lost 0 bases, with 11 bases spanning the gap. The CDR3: CASSLDLGGSNTGELFF. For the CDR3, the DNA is TGTGCCAGCAGCTTAGATCTTGGAGGGTCGAACACCGGGGAGCTGTTTTTT.

The CDR3 DNA reads TGTGCCAGCAGCCGAACCTCAGGGAGCAACTATGGCTACACCTTC. This encodes CASSRTSGSNYGYTF. This chain links TRBV3-1 (or the pseudogene TRBV3-2) with TRBJ1-2, with D possibly TRBD1 on 5 matching bases. The CDR3 covers 15 residues. V was pared by 4 bases and J by 2 bases, with 14 bases between. Germline-derived CDR1 and CDR2 are LGHDT and YNNKEL (reference sequence).

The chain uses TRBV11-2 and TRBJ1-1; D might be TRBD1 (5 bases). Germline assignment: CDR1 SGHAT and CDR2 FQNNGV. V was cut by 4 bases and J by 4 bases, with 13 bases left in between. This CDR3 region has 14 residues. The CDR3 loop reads CASSSRAGPTEAFF. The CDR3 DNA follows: TGTGCCAGCAGCTCCCGCGCGGGGCCCACTGAAGCTTTCTTT.

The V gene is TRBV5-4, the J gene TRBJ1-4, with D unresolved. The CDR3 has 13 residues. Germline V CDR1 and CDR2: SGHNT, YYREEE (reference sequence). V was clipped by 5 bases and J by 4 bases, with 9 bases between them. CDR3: CASSPTVNEKLFF. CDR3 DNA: TGTGCCAGCAGTCCCACAGTTAATGAAAAACTGTTTTTT.

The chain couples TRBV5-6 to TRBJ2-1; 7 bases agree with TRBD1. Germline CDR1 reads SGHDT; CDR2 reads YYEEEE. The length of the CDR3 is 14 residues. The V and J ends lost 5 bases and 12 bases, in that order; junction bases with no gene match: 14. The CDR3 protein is CASSYITGEEGQFF. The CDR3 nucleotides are TGTGCCAGCAGTTACATAACAGGGGAAGAAGGGCAGTTCTTC.

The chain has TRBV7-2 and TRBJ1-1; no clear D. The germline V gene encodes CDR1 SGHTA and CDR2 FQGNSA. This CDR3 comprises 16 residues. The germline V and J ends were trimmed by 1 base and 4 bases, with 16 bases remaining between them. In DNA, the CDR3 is TGTGCCAGCAGCTTAGGGCCAGGCCTTGTCGGCACTGAAGCTTTCTTT. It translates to CASSLGPGLVGTEAFF.

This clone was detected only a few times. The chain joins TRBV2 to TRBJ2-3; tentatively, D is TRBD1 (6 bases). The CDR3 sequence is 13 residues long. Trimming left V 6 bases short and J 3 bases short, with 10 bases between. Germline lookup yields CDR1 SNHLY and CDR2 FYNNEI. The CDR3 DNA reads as TGTGCCAGCAGGCGGACAGCGACAGATACGCAGTATTTT. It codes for CASRRTATDTQYF.

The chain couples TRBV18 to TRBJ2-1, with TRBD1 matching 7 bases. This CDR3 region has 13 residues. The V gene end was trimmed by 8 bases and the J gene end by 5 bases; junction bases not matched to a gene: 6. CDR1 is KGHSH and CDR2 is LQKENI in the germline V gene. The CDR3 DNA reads TGTGCCAGCGCTACCGGGACAGACAATGAGCAGTTCTTC. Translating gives CASATGTDNEQFF.

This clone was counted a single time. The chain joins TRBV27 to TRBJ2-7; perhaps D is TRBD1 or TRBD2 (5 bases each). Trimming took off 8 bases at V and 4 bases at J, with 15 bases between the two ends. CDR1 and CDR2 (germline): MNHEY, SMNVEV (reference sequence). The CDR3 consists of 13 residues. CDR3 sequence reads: CASSRDEKYEQYF. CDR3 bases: TGTGCCAGCTCCCGGGACGAGAAGTACGAGCAGTACTTC.

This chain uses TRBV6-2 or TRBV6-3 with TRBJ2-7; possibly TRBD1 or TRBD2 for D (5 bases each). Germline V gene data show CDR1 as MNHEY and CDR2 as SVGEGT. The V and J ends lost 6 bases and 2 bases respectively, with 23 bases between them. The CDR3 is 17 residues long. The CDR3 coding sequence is TGTGCCAGCAGCCTCGGGACCTCCCGGTACATCCCCTACGAGCAGTACTTC. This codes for CASSLGTSRYIPYEQYF.

CDR3 in DNA: TGTGCCAGCAAAAGGACCCACACCGGGGAGCTGTTTTTT. Its protein product is CASKRTHTGELFF. The J gene is TRBJ2-2, the V gene TRBV2; D is ambiguous. The CDR3 is 13 amino acids. Germline lookup yields CDR1 SNHLY and CDR2 FYNNEI. V lost 7 bases and J 3 bases, leaving 9 bases between the germline ends.

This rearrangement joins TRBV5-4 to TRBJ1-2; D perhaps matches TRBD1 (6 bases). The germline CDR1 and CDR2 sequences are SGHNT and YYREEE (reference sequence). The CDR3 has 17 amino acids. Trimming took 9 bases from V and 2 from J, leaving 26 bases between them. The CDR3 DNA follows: TGTGCCACCCGACGCTATCAGATGAGGCAGGGGAACTATGGCTACACCTTC. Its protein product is CATRRYQMRQGNYGYTF.

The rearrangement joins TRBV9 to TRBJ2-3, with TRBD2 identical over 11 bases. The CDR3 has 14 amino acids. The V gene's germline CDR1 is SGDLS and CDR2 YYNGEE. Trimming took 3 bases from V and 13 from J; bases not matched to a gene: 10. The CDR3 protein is CASSAGLAVWGKYF. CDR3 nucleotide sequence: TGTGCCAGCAGCGCGGGACTAGCGGTCTGGGGAAAGTATTTT.

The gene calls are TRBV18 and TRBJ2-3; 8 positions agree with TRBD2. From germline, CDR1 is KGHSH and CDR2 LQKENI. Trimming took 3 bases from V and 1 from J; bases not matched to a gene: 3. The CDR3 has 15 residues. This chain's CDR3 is CASSPRRGGTDTQYF. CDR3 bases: TGTGCCAGCTCACCCCGGCGGGGGGGCACAGATACGCAGTATTTT.

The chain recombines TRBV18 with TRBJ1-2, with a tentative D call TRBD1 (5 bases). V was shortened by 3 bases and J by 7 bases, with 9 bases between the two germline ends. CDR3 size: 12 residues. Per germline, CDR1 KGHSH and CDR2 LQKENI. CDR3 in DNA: TGTGCCAGCTCACCGGACGGGGGTGGCTACACCTTC. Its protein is CASSPDGGGYTF.

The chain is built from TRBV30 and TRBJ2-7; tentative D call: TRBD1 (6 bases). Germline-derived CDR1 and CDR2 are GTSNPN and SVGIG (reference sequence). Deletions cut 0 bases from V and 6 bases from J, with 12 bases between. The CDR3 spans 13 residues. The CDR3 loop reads CAWSVTRGSEQYF. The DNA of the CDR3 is TGTGCCTGGAGTGTGACCAGGGGAAGCGAGCAGTACTTC.

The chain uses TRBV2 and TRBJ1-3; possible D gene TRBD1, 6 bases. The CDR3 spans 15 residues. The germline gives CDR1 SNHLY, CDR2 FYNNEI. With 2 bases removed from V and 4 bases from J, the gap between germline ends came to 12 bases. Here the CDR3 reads CASSEWGGRGNTIYF. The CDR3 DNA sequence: TGTGCCAGCAGTGAATGGGGGGGGCGCGGAAACACCATATATTTT.

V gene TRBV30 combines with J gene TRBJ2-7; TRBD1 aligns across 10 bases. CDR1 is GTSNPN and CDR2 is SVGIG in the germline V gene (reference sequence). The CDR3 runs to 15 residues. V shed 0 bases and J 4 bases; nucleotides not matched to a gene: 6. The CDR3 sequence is CAWSVRRDRGYEQYF. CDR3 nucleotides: TGTGCCTGGAGTGTACGCCGGGACAGGGGTTACGAGCAGTACTTC.

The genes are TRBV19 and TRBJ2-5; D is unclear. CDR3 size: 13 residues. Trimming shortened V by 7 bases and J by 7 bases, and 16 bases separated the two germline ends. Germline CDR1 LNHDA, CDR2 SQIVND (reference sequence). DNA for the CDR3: TGTGCCAGTACCCCGGGCTCACTGGGGACCCAGTACTTC. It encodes CASTPGSLGTQYF. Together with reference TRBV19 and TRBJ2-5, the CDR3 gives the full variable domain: DGGITQSPKYLFRKEGQNVTLSCEQNLNHDAMYWYRQDPGQGLRLIYYSQIVNDFQKGDIAEGYSVSREKKESFPLTVTSAQKNPTAFYLCASTPGSLGTQYFGPGTRLLVL.

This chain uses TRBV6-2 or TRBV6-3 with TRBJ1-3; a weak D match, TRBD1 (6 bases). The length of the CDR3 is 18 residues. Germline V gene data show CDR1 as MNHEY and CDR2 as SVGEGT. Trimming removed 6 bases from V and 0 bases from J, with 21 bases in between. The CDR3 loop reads CASSPPGTQHSSGNTIYF. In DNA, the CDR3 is TGTGCCAGCAGCCCTCCCGGGACACAACATAGCTCTGGAAACACCATATATTTT.

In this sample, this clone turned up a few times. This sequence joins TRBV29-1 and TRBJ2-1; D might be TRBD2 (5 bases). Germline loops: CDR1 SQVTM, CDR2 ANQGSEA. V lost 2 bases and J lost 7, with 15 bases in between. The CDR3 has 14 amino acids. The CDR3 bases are TGCAGCGTTGAAATCGAGGGCCTTCGGAATGAGCAGTTCTTC. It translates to CSVEIEGLRNEQFF.

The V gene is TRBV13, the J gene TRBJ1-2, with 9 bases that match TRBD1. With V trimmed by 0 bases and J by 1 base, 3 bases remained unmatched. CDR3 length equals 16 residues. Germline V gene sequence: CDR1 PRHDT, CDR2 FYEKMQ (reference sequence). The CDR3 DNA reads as TGTGCCAGCAGCTTAGGGTGGGGACAGGGTAACTATGGCTACACCTTC. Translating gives CASSLGWGQGNYGYTF. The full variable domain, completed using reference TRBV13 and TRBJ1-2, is AAGVIQSPRHLIKEKRETATLKCYPIPRHDTVYWYQQGPGQDPQFLISFYEKMQSDKGSIPDRFSAQQFSDYHSELNMSSLELGDSALYFCASSLGWGQGNYGYTFGSGTRLTVV.

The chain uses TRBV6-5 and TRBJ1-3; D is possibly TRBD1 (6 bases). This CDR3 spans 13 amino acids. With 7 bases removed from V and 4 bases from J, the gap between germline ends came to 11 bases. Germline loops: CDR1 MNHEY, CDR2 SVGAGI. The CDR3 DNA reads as TGTGCCAGCACGGGGGCATCAGGAAACACCATATATTTT. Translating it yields CASTGASGNTIYF.

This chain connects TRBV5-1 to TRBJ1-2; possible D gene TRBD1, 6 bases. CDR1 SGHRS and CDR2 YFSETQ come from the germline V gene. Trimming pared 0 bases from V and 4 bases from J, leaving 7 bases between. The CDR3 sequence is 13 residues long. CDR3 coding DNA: TGCGCCAGCAGCTTGGGGGGGGCCTATGGCTACACCTTC. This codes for CASSLGGAYGYTF.